Below, one TCR beta chain is given with its context. Its target is unknown. Mismatch with germline at one junction end may stem from a read error. The data were taken from a study of neurological immune-mediated disorders. Whole-study findings and limits: CDR3 amino acid sequences of expanded clones were not shared across subjects, a result suggesting private repertoires in all groups. A possible signature was seen in one related-CDR3 cluster, into which phylogenetic grouping placed the repertoires of 18 of 34 multiple sclerosis patients.

Each CDR3 protein gets one entry after TCRdb re-called the 5' RACE reads with MiXCR. The table has tens of thousands of distinct CDR3 sequences, around 3.8% seen once. CDR3 length equals 15 residues. This rearrangement joins TRBV12-3 or TRBV12-4 to TRBJ1-5; D ambiguous. The sample consisted of PBMCs. This TCR derives from a woman aged 45-59 years with multiple sclerosis. The CDR3 sequence is CASSLASKGNQPQLF. The CDR3 DNA is TGTGCCAGCAGTTTAGCATCTAAGGGCAATCAGCCCCAACTTTTT.